Listed below are T cell receptor beta chains from one sample, sequenced in a study of blood T cell repertoires in COVID-19. TCRdb's copy holds only in-frame clones and misses some; the assay was immunoSEQ multiplex PCR. The repertoire holds over 55,000 clones, with over 70% as singletons. Sequencing was carried out using peripheral blood. The receptors here all came from a man aged 50-59 years with active COVID-19. Each CDR3 is given with its conserved first and last residue. A D gene is named only where the DNA matches it firmly. Size values are once, few and many counts, or a class for expanded clones, and some rows have none.

TRBJ2-5	TRBD2	TRBV7-2	NA	CASSLARAGQETQYF	TGTGCCAGCAGCTTAGCGCGAGCGGGGCAAGAGACCCAGTACTTC
TRBJ1-2	NA	TRBV2	once	CASSDRSFGHGYTF	TGTGCCAGCAGTGATCGATCCTTCGGTCATGGCTACACCTTC
TRBJ1-5	TRBD1	TRBV6-6	NA	CASSYSTTGTHQPQHF	TGTGCCAGCAGTTACTCAACGACAGGGACACATCAGCCCCAGCATTTT
TRBJ2-5	NA	TRBV19	NA	CASSISTYTETQYF	TGTGCCAGTAGTATCTCGACTTACACGGAGACCCAGTACTTC
TRBJ2-7	TRBD2	TRBV27	NA	CASSSSGGASAYEQYF	TGTGCCAGCAGTTCGAGCGGGGGGGCCTCCGCCTACGAGCAGTACTTC
TRBJ1-4	NA	TRBV14	once	CASSQRAGVLTNEKLFF	TGTGCCAGCAGCCAACGAGCAGGGGTATTAACTAATGAAAAACTGTTTTTT
TRBJ2-6	TRBD1	TRBV18	once	CASSRQGSTQGANVLTF	TGTGCCAGCTCACGACAGGGATCAACGCAGGGGGCCAACGTCCTGACTTTC
TRBJ1-3	NA	TRBV7-9	NA	CASSLAGGTNTIYF	TGTGCCAGCAGCTTAGCGGGGGGGACGAACACCATATATTTT
TRBJ1-5	NA	TRBV28	few	CASSHNQPQHF	TGTGCCAGCAGTCATAATCAGCCCCAGCATTTT
TRBJ2-5	NA	TRBV5-1	NA	CASSLEPYQGGGETQYF	TGCGCCAGCAGCTTGGAACCCTACCAGGGGGGTGGAGAGACCCAGTACTTC
TRBJ2-6	TRBD1	TRBV28	NA	CASRLGTGGLWSGANVLTF	TGTGCCAGCAGGCTCGGAACAGGGGGTCTTTGGTCTGGGGCCAACGTCCTGACTTTC
TRBJ2-1	TRBD2	TRBV4-1	NA	CASSQVTSGGADNEQFF	TGCGCCAGCAGCCAAGTAACTAGCGGGGGGGCTGACAATGAGCAGTTCTTC
TRBJ2-1	NA	TRBV7-2	NA	CASSVNGDEQFF	TGTGCCAGCAGTGTAAACGGGGATGAGCAGTTCTTC
TRBJ2-3	TRBD2	TRBV3-1/TRBV3-2	NA	CASSRANRGGGAATDTQYF	TGTGCCAGCAGCCGCGCAAATCGCGGCGGGGGGGCCGCGACAGATACGCAGTATTTT
TRBJ1-6	NA	TRBV5-1	NA	CASSLAGSSYNSPLHF	TGCGCCAGCAGCTTGGCGGGGAGCTCCTATAATTCACCCCTCCACTTT
TRBJ1-2	NA	TRBV7-8	few	CASSLGRVGYGYTF	TGTGCCAGCAGCTTAGGCAGGGTGGGCTATGGCTACACCTTC
TRBJ2-7	TRBD1	TRBV5-1	NA	CASSLAGQHYYEQYF	TGCGCCAGCAGCTTGGCGGGACAGCATTACTACGAGCAGTACTTC
TRBJ2-2	TRBD2	TRBV7-2	once	CASSLTSGSISTGELFF	TGTGCCAGCAGCTTAACTAGCGGGAGTATCAGCACCGGGGAGCTGTTTTTT
TRBJ2-7	TRBD2	TRBV28	NA	CASSSQGLAGFSYEQYF	TGTGCCAGCAGTTCCCAGGGACTAGCGGGCTTCTCCTACGAGCAGTACTTC
TRBJ1-1	NA	TRBV19	NA	CASSIRFHKGADSTEAFF	TGTGCCAGTAGTATTCGCTTTCATAAAGGAGCTGATAGCACTGAAGCTTTCTTT
TRBJ1-2	TRBD1	TRBV4-1	NA	CASSQVTQGERNGYTF	TGCGCCAGCAGCCAAGTTACGCAGGGGGAGAGAAATGGCTACACCTTC
TRBJ2-1	TRBD2	TRBV5-6	NA	CASSLRRELGEQFF	TGTGCCAGCAGCTTACGGCGGGAGCTGGGAGAGCAGTTCTTC
TRBJ2-2	TRBD1	TRBV11-3	few	CASSKGQGRNTGELFF	TGTGCCAGCAGCAAGGGACAGGGAAGGAACACCGGGGAGCTGTTTTTT
TRBJ1-1	NA	TRBV3-1/TRBV3-2	once	CASRGGTEAFF	TGTGCCAGCCGGGGAGGCACTGAAGCTTTCTTT
TRBJ2-4	NA	TRBV6-1	NA	CASSEALVTGKKNIQYF	TGTGCCAGCAGTGAAGCCTTGGTAACGGGGAAGAAAAACATTCAGTACTTC
TRBJ1-4	NA	TRBV3-1/TRBV3-2	NA	CASSLREKLFF	TGTGCCAGCAGCCTTCGGGAAAAACTGTTTTTT
TRBJ2-2	NA	TRBV4-1	NA	CASSQDIQTAGELFF	TGCGCCAGCAGCCAAGATATACAAACCGCCGGGGAGCTGTTTTTT
TRBJ2-5	TRBD2	TRBV5-1	NA	CASSRRGRAGVETQYF	TGCGCCAGCAGCCGAAGGGGTCGAGCGGGGGTGGAGACCCAGTACTTC
TRBJ2-7	NA	TRBV28	NA	CASSLNYEQYF	TGTGCCAGCAGTCTAAATTACGAGCAGTACTTC
TRBJ2-5	TRBD2	TRBV4-3	NA	CASSQGWREEGETQYF	TGCGCCAGCAGCCAAGGGTGGCGGGAGGAGGGAGAGACCCAGTACTTC
TRBJ1-2	TRBD1	TRBV6-5	NA	CASSSGGDNYGYTF	TGTGCCAGCAGTTCAGGGGGCGATAACTATGGCTACACCTTC
TRBJ1-2	NA	TRBV28	NA	CASSPTGRTNYGYTF	TGTGCCAGCAGCCCCACCGGGAGAACTAACTATGGCTACACCTTC
TRBJ2-1	NA	TRBV5-4	NA	CASSLGGGRTYNEQFF	TGTGCCAGCAGCTTGGGTGGTGGCCGAACCTACAATGAGCAGTTCTTC
TRBJ2-2	NA	TRBV7-3	NA	CASRSEGGGSMGNTGELFF	TGTGCCAGCAGATCTGAAGGAGGGGGCAGTATGGGAAACACCGGGGAGCTGTTTTTT
TRBJ2-4	NA	TRBV6-2/TRBV6-3	NA	CASSYVTGKNIQYF	TGTGCCAGCAGTTACGTGACTGGTAAAAACATTCAGTACTTC
TRBJ1-1	NA	TRBV9	NA	CASSVEGATEAFF	TGTGCCAGCAGCGTAGAAGGGGCGACTGAAGCTTTCTTT
TRBJ1-2	NA	TRBV30	NA	CAISSTNYGYTF	TGTGCCATTTCTAGTACTAACTATGGCTACACCTTC
TRBJ2-3	TRBD2	TRBV9	NA	CASSVGSSGGTDTQYF	TGTGCCAGCAGCGTAGGGTCTAGCGGGGGGACAGATACGCAGTATTTT
TRBJ2-3	NA	TRBV11-3	once	CASSGGTRGTQYF	TGTGCCAGCAGCGGGGGGACTCGGGGTACGCAGTATTTT
TRBJ2-7	TRBD2	TRBV2	once	CASSGLSGRIYEQYF	TGTGCCAGCAGTGGTCTAAGCGGGAGGATTTACGAGCAGTACTTC